Listed below are T cell receptor beta chains from one sample, sequenced in a study of T cells in Graves' hyperthyroidism and ophthalmopathy. In TCRdb, the multiplex PCR reads were re-called with MiXCR into one record per CDR3 protein. Among 400,000 to 550,000 distinct CDR3 sequences listed, less than 25% were seen once. The specimen was blood. These receptors were collected from a woman under 40 with Graves' ophthalmopathy. Both conserved end residues are part of each CDR3.

V,CDR3
TRBV20-1,CSASTGEYQPQHF
TRBV9,CASSVVILDWETAVNYGYTF
TRBV6-2/TRBV6-3,CASSYLEETQCF
TRBV30,CAWTPDANYGYTF
TRBV20-1,CSARVGRIYGYTF
TRBV4-1,CASSPRTGGNTEAFF
TRBV24-1,CATSDPQSGQPQHF
TRBV5-1,CASSLGLAGGASYEQYF
TRBV25-1,CASSEYRGFGYTF
TRBV18,CASSPPDRFYGYTF
TRBV2,CASSEGQGVGETQYF
TRBV25-1,CASSERGQGVGETQYF
TRBV12-3/TRBV12-4,CASRQGLVNSPLHF
TRBV12-3/TRBV12-4,CASILNTEAFF
TRBV28,CASRRGDITNQPQHF
TRBV11-2,CASSLGRRTSGFLSYEQYF
TRBV27,CATLDRAETQYF
TRBV6-1,CASAQWGGLNTEAFF
TRBV4-1,CASSQAAGGETQYF
TRBV2,CASSGQGYEGYTF
TRBV7-9,CASSLVGQSSYEQYF
TRBV18,CASSQTGGDNSPLHF
TRBV10-3,CAVTEQGAYEQYF
TRBV6-1,CASSRTGTDNQPQHF
TRBV12-3/TRBV12-4,CASNAQNGYTF
TRBV15,CATSRVGVAGSNYGYTF
TRBV11-2,CASRLLPPAEAFF
TRBV7-3,CASSVTRGTQPQHF
TRBV10-3,CAISDNNGNTIYF
TRBV20-1,CSARGAGGVLETQYF
TRBV2,CASRLTMQGTQYF
TRBV15,CATSREAGETQYF
TRBV20-1,CSAPGQGQETQYF
TRBV7-8,CASSYQQAGSGNTIYF
TRBV19,CASSWGHTMNTEAFF